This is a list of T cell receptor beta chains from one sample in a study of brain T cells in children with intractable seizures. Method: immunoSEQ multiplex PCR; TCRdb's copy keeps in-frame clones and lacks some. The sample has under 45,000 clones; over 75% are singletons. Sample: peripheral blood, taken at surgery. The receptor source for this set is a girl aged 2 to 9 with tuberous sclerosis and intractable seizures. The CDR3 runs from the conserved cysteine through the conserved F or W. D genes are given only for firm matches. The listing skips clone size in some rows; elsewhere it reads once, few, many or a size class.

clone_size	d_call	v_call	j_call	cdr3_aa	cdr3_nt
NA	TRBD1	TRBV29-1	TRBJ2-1	CSVPGQGRNNEQFF	TGCAGCGTTCCGGGACAGGGACGGAACAATGAGCAGTTCTTC
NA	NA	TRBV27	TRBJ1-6	CASSSQGWSYNSPLHF	TGTGCCAGCAGTTCGCAAGGTTGGTCTTATAATTCACCCCTCCACTTT
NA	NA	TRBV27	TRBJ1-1	CASSLFSWGEAANTEAFF	TGTGCCAGCAGTTTATTTAGCTGGGGGGAGGCGGCGAACACTGAAGCTTTCTTT
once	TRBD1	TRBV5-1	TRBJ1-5	CASSLGTGGKPQHF	TGCGCCAGCAGCTTGGGTACAGGGGGGAAGCCCCAGCATTTT
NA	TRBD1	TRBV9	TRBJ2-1	CASSVDTGDEQFF	TGTGCCAGCAGCGTAGATACAGGGGATGAGCAGTTCTTC
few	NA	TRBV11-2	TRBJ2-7	CASSLGAGGEQYF	TGTGCCAGCAGCCTGGGAGCCGGGGGCGAGCAGTACTTC
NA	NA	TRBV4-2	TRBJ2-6	CASSQQGPEASGANVLTF	TGTGCCAGCAGCCAACAAGGACCAGAAGCCTCTGGGGCCAACGTCCTGACTTTC
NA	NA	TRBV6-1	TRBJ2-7	CASSEAPDSTYEQYF	TGTGCCAGCAGTGAAGCGCCCGACAGCACCTACGAGCAGTACTTC
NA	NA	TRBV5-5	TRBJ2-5	CASSRGWETQYF	TGTGCCAGCAGCCGGGGGTGGGAGACCCAGTACTTC
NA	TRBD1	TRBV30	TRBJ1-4	CAWRGQGRVEKLFF	TGTGCCTGGAGGGGACAGGGGAGGGTTGAAAAACTGTTTTTT
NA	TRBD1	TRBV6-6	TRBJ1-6	CASQGGPTSPLHF	TGTGCCAGCCAAGGGGGCCCGACATCACCCCTCCACTTT
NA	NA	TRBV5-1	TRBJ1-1	CASSYENLNTEAFF	TGCGCCAGCAGTTATGAAAACCTGAACACTGAAGCTTTCTTT
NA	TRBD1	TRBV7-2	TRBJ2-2	CASSRTSGGRTGELFF	TGTGCCAGCAGCCGTACCTCAGGGGGTCGAACCGGGGAGCTGTTTTTT
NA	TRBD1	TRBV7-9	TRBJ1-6	CASSFTGTGETLHF	TGTGCCAGCAGCTTTACCGGGACAGGGGAGACCCTCCACTTT
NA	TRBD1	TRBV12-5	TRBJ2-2	CASGYPIWTGGNTGELFF	TGTGCTAGTGGTTACCCTATCTGGACAGGGGGCAACACCGGGGAGCTGTTTTTT
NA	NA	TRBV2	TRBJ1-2	CASWEDFGLDYGYTF	TGTGCCAGTTGGGAGGACTTTGGCTTGGACTATGGCTACACCTTC
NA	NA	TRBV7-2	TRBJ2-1	CASSLTTRFYNEQFF	TGTGCCAGCAGCTTAACGACAAGGTTCTACAATGAGCAGTTCTTC
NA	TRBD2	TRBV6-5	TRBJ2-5	CASRTGGQETQYF	TGTGCCAGCAGGACGGGGGGGCAAGAGACCCAGTACTTC
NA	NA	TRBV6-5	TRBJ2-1	CASSSNDNEQFF	TGTGCCAGCAGTTCGAATGACAATGAGCAGTTCTTC
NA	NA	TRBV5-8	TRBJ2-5	CASSLEGGGETQYF	TGTGCCAGCAGCTTGGAGGGTGGAGGAGAGACCCAGTACTTC
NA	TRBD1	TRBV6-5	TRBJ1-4	CASSFGTGNEKLFF	TGTGCCAGCAGCTTCGGGACAGGGAACGAAAAACTGTTTTTT
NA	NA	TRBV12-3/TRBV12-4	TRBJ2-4	CASSDVNKNIQYF	TGTGCCAGCAGTGATGTCAACAAAAACATTCAGTACTTC
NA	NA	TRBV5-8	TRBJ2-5	CASSMTVQETQYF	TGTGCCAGCAGCATGACTGTACAAGAGACCCAGTACTTC
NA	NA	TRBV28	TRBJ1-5	CASRYPLVFSPQHF	TGTGCCAGCAGGTACCCTCTGGTGTTCTCGCCCCAGCATTTT
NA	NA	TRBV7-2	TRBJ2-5	CASSSMGLLGETQYF	TGTGCCAGCAGCTCCATGGGACTTTTGGGCGAGACCCAGTACTTC
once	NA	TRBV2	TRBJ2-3	CASSEIGVVTDTQYF	TGTGCCAGCAGTGAGATTGGGGTAGTAACAGATACGCAGTATTTT
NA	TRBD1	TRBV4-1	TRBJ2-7	CASSSIGQGPSSYEQYF	TGCGCCAGCAGCTCAATTGGACAGGGACCAAGCTCCTACGAGCAGTACTTC
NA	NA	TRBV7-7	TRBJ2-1	CASSPWQGGNNEQFF	TGTGCCAGCAGCCCCTGGCAGGGGGGAAACAATGAGCAGTTCTTC
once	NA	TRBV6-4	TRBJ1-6	CASSESINSPLHF	TGTGCCAGCAGTGAAAGTATTAATTCACCCCTCCACTTT